This is a list of T cell receptor beta chains from one sample in a study of cytomegalovirus exposure and HLA in healthy donors. Method: immunoSEQ multiplex PCR; TCRdb's copy keeps in-frame clones and lacks some. The sample yields roughly 81,000 clones, roughly 73% seen once. Sequenced: PBMCs. These receptors came from a boy between 10 and 17 years old in good health and CMV-seronegative. Both conserved end residues are part of each CDR3. The D gene is left open where the match is weak. A clone size is listed for some rows: how often the clone was seen (once, few, many), or a class if it is expanded.

NA TRBJ2-7 TRBV11-2 TRBD2 15 CASSLGSSGGYEQYF TGTGCCAGCAGCTTGGGGTCCAGCGGGGGCTACGAGCAGTACTTC
NA TRBJ1-3 TRBV7-9 NA 16 CASSSGQPASGNTIYF TGTGCCAGCAGCTCCGGACAGCCTGCCTCTGGAAACACCATATATTTT
NA TRBJ2-7 TRBV27 TRBD2 15 CASSKRGTSGYEQYF TGTGCCAGCAGTAAAAGAGGGACTAGCGGATACGAGCAGTACTTC
NA TRBJ2-3 TRBV5-4 TRBD2 15 CASSLSSGNTDTQYF TGTGCCAGCAGCTTGTCTAGCGGGAACACAGATACGCAGTATTTT
NA TRBJ2-1 TRBV7-2 TRBD2 16 CASSYGLAGSYNEQFF TGTGCCAGCAGCTACGGACTAGCCGGCTCCTACAATGAGCAGTTCTTC
NA TRBJ2-2 TRBV15 TRBD2 16 CATQPGLAGIGGELFF TGTGCCACCCAGCCGGGACTAGCGGGAATTGGCGGGGAGCTGTTTTTT
NA TRBJ1-6 TRBV7-3 NA 15 CASSLGAAAVSPLHF TGTGCCAGCAGCTTAGGTGCAGCCGCGGTTTCACCCCTCCACTTT
once TRBJ1-2 TRBV30 NA 13 CAWSVLTNYGYTF TGTGCCTGGAGTGTACTAACTAACTATGGCTACACCTTC
few TRBJ2-1 TRBV14 NA 15 CASSQGMSSYNEQFF TGTGCCAGCAGCCAAGGTATGAGCTCCTACAATGAGCAGTTCTTC
NA TRBJ1-1 TRBV6-5 NA 15 CASKKKHPLNTEAFF TGTGCCAGCAAAAAGAAACACCCGTTGAACACTGAAGCTTTCTTT
few TRBJ1-1 TRBV27 NA 13 CASSRVPNTEAFF TGTGCCAGCAGTCGGGTGCCGAACACTGAAGCTTTCTTT
NA TRBJ2-7 TRBV19 NA 12 CASRRDSYEQYF TGTGCCAGTAGGAGGGACTCCTACGAGCAGTACTTC
NA TRBJ2-7 TRBV4-1 TRBD2 16 CASSQDQLAGVYEQYF TGCGCCAGCAGCCAAGATCAACTAGCGGGGGTCTACGAGCAGTACTTC
NA TRBJ2-7 TRBV28 NA 13 CASSPPSSYEQYF TGTGCCAGCAGTCCTCCGAGCTCCTACGAGCAGTACTTC
few TRBJ2-7 TRBV5-1 NA 12 CASSLQGYEQYF TGCGCCAGCAGCTTGCAGGGGTACGAGCAGTACTTC
NA TRBJ1-1 TRBV5-1 TRBD1 17 CASSGPGQGLGAAEAFF TGCGCCAGCAGCGGGCCGGGACAGGGTTTGGGCGCGGCTGAAGCTTTCTTT
NA TRBJ1-5 TRBV13 NA 15 CASSIGHLSNQPQHF TGTGCCAGCAGCATAGGACACCTTAGCAATCAGCCCCAGCATTTT
few TRBJ1-5 TRBV30 TRBD1 12 CAWGPSTGEVHF TGTGCCTGGGGACCCTCTACAGGGGAGGTGCATTTT
NA TRBJ2-3 TRBV5-4 NA 13 CASSFGAPDTQYF TGTGCCAGCAGTTTTGGAGCCCCAGATACGCAGTATTTT
once TRBJ2-7 TRBV29-1 NA 12 CSVSPGLREQYF TGCAGCGTTTCGCCGGGACTTAGGGAGCAGTACTTC
NA TRBJ2-7 TRBV6-6 TRBD2 14 CASRPTSDSYEQYF TGTGCCAGCAGACCAACTAGCGATTCCTACGAGCAGTACTTC
once TRBJ1-1 TRBV6-1 TRBD1 15 CASSGGTGGATEAFF TGTGCCAGCAGTGGCGGGACAGGGGGCGCGACTGAAGCTTTCTTT
NA TRBJ2-5 TRBV11-2 NA 15 CASSLSWTPEKTQYF TGTGCCAGCAGCTTGTCCTGGACACCCGAGAAGACCCAGTACTTC
NA TRBJ2-3 TRBV29-1 TRBD2 15 CSVGGLAKGTDTQYF TGCAGCGTGGGGGGACTAGCGAAGGGCACAGATACGCAGTATTTT
NA TRBJ1-1 TRBV5-4 NA 14 CASSYDRGDTEAFF TGTGCCAGCAGCTATGATCGGGGGGACACTGAAGCTTTCTTT
NA TRBJ1-2 TRBV7-9 TRBD1 14 CASSLTGVSYGYTF TGTGCCAGCAGCTTGACAGGGGTTAGCTATGGCTACACCTTC
NA TRBJ1-1 TRBV9 NA 15 CASSVGGRVNTEAFF TGTGCCAGCAGCGTAGGGGGCAGGGTGAACACTGAAGCTTTCTTT
NA TRBJ1-2 TRBV28 NA 15 CATLDTTGFNYGYTF TGTGCCACCCTAGATACAACAGGTTTCAACTATGGCTACACCTTC
few TRBJ2-3 TRBV21-1 NA 10 CASSKVVSGF TGTGCCAGCAGCAAAGTGGTAAGCGGTTTT
NA TRBJ2-3 TRBV4-3 TRBD1 16 CASSQTPGQKTDTQYF TGCGCCAGCAGCCAAACCCCGGGACAGAAAACAGATACGCAGTATTTT
NA TRBJ2-7 TRBV29-1 NA 12 CSVALDIYEQYF TGCAGCGTTGCTTTGGACATCTACGAGCAGTACTTC
NA TRBJ2-5 TRBV29-1 TRBD2 14 CSVEGIAGRETQYF TGCAGCGTTGAAGGAATAGCGGGACGAGAGACCCAGTACTTC
NA TRBJ2-7 TRBV7-9 NA 13 CASSPRTDYEQYF TGTGCCAGCAGCCCACGAACAGACTACGAGCAGTACTTC
NA TRBJ1-5 TRBV4-3 NA 15 CASSQAFSGNQPQHF TGCGCCAGCAGCCAAGCGTTCAGCGGCAATCAGCCCCAGCATTTT
NA TRBJ1-5 TRBV19 NA 10 CASNSQPQHF TGTGCCAGTAATAGTCAGCCCCAGCATTTT
NA TRBJ2-5 TRBV6-6 TRBD1 14 CATSRDRGQETQYF TGTGCCACTTCTCGGGACAGGGGGCAAGAGACCCAGTACTTC